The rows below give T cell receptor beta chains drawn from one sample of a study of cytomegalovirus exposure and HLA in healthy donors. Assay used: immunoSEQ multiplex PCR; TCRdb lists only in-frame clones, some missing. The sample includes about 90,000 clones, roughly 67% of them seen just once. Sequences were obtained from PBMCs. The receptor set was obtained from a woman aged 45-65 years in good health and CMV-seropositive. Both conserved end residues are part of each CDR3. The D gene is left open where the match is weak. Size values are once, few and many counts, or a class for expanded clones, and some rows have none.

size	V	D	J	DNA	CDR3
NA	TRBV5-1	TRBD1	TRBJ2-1	TGCGCCAGCAGCCTTACCTCGACAGGGCGAGGCTACAATGAGCAGTTCTTC	CASSLTSTGRGYNEQFF
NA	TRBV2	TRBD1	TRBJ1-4	TGTGCCAGCAGTCCAGACAGGGCCGGCAACGAAAAACTGTTTTTT	CASSPDRAGNEKLFF
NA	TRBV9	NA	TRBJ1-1	TGTGCCAGCAGCTCTAATTCTCCCACTGAAGCTTTCTTT	CASSSNSPTEAFF
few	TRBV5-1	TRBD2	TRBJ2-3	TGCGCCAGCACCGAGCTTGGGACTAGGGAAGATACGCAGTATTTT	CASTELGTREDTQYF
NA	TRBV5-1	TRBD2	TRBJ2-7	TGCGCCAGCAGCTTGTGGGACGGGGGGATGTACGAGCAGTACTTC	CASSLWDGGMYEQYF
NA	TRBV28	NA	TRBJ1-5	TGTGCCAGCAGTTTACACCAGGGGAATCAGCCCCAGCATTTT	CASSLHQGNQPQHF
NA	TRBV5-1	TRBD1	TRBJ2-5	TGCGCCAGCAGCTTGGGGACAGGGGCAGTCCAAGAGACCCAGTACTTC	CASSLGTGAVQETQYF
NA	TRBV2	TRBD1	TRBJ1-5	TGTGCCAGCAGAGCCGGGACAGGGGGCCTTTATAGCAATCAGCCCCAGCATTTT	CASRAGTGGLYSNQPQHF
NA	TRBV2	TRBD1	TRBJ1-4	TGTGCCAGCAGCGCCACAGGGGAATCTAATGAAAAACTGTTTTTT	CASSATGESNEKLFF
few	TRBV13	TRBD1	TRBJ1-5	TGTGCCAGCAGCGGGACAGGTGAGAATCAGCCCCAGCATTTT	CASSGTGENQPQHF
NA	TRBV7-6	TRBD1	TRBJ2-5	TGTGCCAGCGAGCCCTTCAGGGGGGAGACCCAGTACTTC	CASEPFRGETQYF
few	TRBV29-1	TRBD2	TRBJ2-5	TGCAGCGTCAACCCTAGCGGGGGGTTCCAAGAGACCCAGTACTTC	CSVNPSGGFQETQYF
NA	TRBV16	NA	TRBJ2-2	TGTGCCAGCAGCCAAGGACTAAGGGGGGAGCTGTTTTTT	CASSQGLRGELFF
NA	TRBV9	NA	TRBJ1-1	TGTGCCAGCAGCGTAGAGGGAGAAACTGAAGCTTTCTTT	CASSVEGETEAFF
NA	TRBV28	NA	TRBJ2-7	TGTGCCACCCACACAGGGGGGGGCGCCGAGCAGTACTTC	CATHTGGGAEQYF
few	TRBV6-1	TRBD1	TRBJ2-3	TGTGCCAGCAGTGGGGACAGGGGGCCTGGTACGCAGTATTTT	CASSGDRGPGTQYF
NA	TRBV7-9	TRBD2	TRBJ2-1	TGTGCCAGCAGCTCACCCCCGGGGGGCTCCTACAATGAGCAGTTCTTC	CASSSPPGGSYNEQFF
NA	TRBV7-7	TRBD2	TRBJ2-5	TGTGCCAGCAGCTTATTGCTATGCGGGGGGGCTAATCGGGAGACCCAGTACTTC	CASSLLLCGGANRETQYF
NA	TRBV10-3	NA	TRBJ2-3	TGTGCCATCAGTGGCGTAGCCGGCATGGATACGCAGTATTTT	CAISGVAGMDTQYF
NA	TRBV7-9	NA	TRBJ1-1	TGTTCCAGCAGCTTAGGGCGGAGCACTGAAGCTTTCTTT	CSSSLGRSTEAFF
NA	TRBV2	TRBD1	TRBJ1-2	TGTGCCAGCTGGGACAGTACTAACTATGGCTACACCTTC	CASWDSTNYGYTF
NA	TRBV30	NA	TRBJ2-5	TGTGCCTGGAGCCCAGGGGTACAGACCCAGTACTTC	CAWSPGVQTQYF
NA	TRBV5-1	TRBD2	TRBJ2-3	TGCGCCAGCAGGCGGACTAGCGGAGCCGGCGATGCGCAGTATTTT	CASRRTSGAGDAQYF
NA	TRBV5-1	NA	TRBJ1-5	TGCGCCAGCAGCTTGGGAGAAAGCAATCAGCCCCAGCATTTT	CASSLGESNQPQHF
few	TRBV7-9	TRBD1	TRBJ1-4	TGTGCCAGCAGCTTATTACAGGGGGGAGATGAAAAACTGTTTTTT	CASSLLQGGDEKLFF
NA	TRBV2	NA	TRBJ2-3	TGTGCCAGCAGTGAGAGGTATCTGGCAGATACGCAGTATTTT	CASSERYLADTQYF
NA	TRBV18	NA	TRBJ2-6	TGTGCCAGCTCCTCAGGGAACGGGGCCAACGTCCTGACTTTC	CASSSGNGANVLTF
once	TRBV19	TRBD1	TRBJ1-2	TGTGCCAGTACCCTGACAGGGGACTATGGCTACACCTTC	CASTLTGDYGYTF